Presented here are 2 T cell receptor beta chains from one specimen sequenced in a study of shared clonotypes between healthy human individuals. The data were produced by immunoSEQ multiplex PCR, yet TCRdb's version contains in-frame clones alone and is incomplete. The sample has 600,000 to 750,000 clones, 90% seen once. The sample comprised memory CD8+ T cells from PBMCs. Regarding subset: CD45RO+ cells pooled with CCR7-negative TemRA cells. These receptors all stem from a man in his late teens or twenties in good health. Some clones in this sample may be carry-over from other donors' samples.

This sequence joins TRBV7-9 and TRBJ1-4; 7 bases are a match to TRBD1. V was pared by 1 base and J by 3 bases, with 11 bases of the junction left unmatched. Per germline, CDR1 SEHNR and CDR2 FQNEAQ (reference sequence). CDR3 length: 18 residues. The CDR3 sequence is CASSLGDSGGSANEKLFF. Written as DNA, the CDR3 is TGTGCCAGCAGCTTAGGGGACAGTGGAGGTTCAGCTAATGAAAAACTGTTTTTT.

This clone came up once. The chain is built from TRBV19 and TRBJ1-5; D not resolved. The CDR3 runs to 15 residues. Germline lookup yields CDR1 LNHDA and CDR2 SQIVND (reference sequence). The germline V and J ends were trimmed by 4 bases and 6 bases, with 16 bases remaining between them. The CDR3 DNA sequence: TGTGCCAGTAGTAAAACGAGAGATGCAGGTCAGCCCCAGCATTTT. Protein sequence: CASSKTRDAGQPQHF.